This record concerns one T cell receptor beta chain sequence. The entry originates in a study of Ad26.COV2.S vaccination and SARS-CoV-2 variants. On the study more broadly: Ad26.COV2.S given intramuscularly, once or twice 56 days apart.

Treatment noted: roughly 20 received Ad26.COV2.S at low or high dose, single or two shots; roughly five received placebo; per-sample allocation not given. On day 63 after the first injection, vaccine and placebo recipients gave samples. The protocol was immunoSEQ multiplex PCR, while the TCRdb copy is restricted to in-frame clones and leaves out a portion. The sample gives roughly 680,000 clones, 89% of which show up once; roughly 1.5% is in the top ten. Germline loops: CDR1 SGHTS, CDR2 YDEGEE. V shed 0 bases, J shed 3 bases, and the junction held 1 base outside the gene matches. CDR3 size: 16 residues.

This clonotype was obtained from a person between 18 and 59 years old who received the Ad26.COV2.S COVID-19 vaccine or a placebo. This sample comprised peripheral blood, obtained in a trial of Ad26.COV2.S vaccine versus placebo. The rearrangement links TRBV5-8 to TRBJ2-5; 14 positions agree with TRBD2. For the CDR3, the DNA is TGTGCCAGCAGCTTGGGGGGACTAGCGGGGGAAGAGACCCAGTACTTC. Its protein product is CASSLGGLAGEETQYF.